What follows are 13 T cell receptor beta chains derived from one specimen sequenced in a study of CD8+ T cells in alopecia areata. Sequencing templates came from extracted RNA that was reverse transcribed into cDNA. Libraries were prepared by immunoSEQ multiplex PCR; TCRdb keeps only in-frame clonotypes and omits some of them. This repertoire shows roughly 110,000 clones, 84% found once; its top ten account for roughly 23%. The treatment was: oral pan-JAK inhibitor, 5-10 mg twice daily. The sequenced sample was CD8+ T cells sorted from blood, obtained at week 24, from a patient treated with tofacitinib. The receptors originated from a human donor with alopecia areata.

J is TRBJ2-7 and V is TRBV11-2; D is uncertain. V was trimmed by 5 bases and J by 0 bases, leaving 8 bases between them. The CDR3 is 13 residues long. Germline CDR1 and CDR2: SGHAT and FQNNGV. The CDR3 DNA reads as TGTGCCAGCAGCCCCGAGTACTCCTACGAGCAGTACTTC. Translation: CASSPEYSYEQYF. Full variable domain (outside the CDR3, taken from reference TRBV11-2 and TRBJ2-7): EAGVAQSPRYKIIEKRQSVAFWCNPISGHATLYWYQQILGQGPKLLIQFQNNGVVDDSQLPKDRFSAERLKGVDSTLKIQPAKLEDSAVYLCASSPEYSYEQYFGPGTRLTVT.

The rearrangement links TRBV6-5 to TRBJ1-6; 8 bases line up with TRBD1. The germline gives CDR1 MNHEY, CDR2 SVGAGI. The trim removed 5 bases at V and 9 bases at J, leaving 0 bases unmatched. The CDR3 length is 12 residues. CDR3 nucleotides: TGTGCCAGCAGTGGACAGGGTTCACCCCTCCACTTT. Protein sequence: CASSGQGSPLHF.

This clone was observed once. The V gene is TRBV6-5, the J gene TRBJ1-5; possible D gene TRBD1, 6 bases. CDR3 length: 14 amino acids. Germline V gives CDR1 MNHEY, CDR2 SVGAGI. Trimming pared 2 bases from V and 6 bases from J, leaving 11 bases between. The CDR3 bases are TGTGCCAGCAGTTACGGGCAGGGGACTCAGCCCCAGCATTTT. Amino acids: CASSYGQGTQPQHF.

J is TRBJ2-7 and V is TRBV29-1; D may be TRBD1 (6 bases). The V end lost 0 bases, the J end lost 0 bases, and 12 bases lay between the germline ends. This CDR3 has 15 residues. CDR1 and CDR2 from the germline V gene are SQVTM and ANQGSEA. CDR3: CSVEEQDSISYEQYF. CDR3 nucleotide sequence: TGCAGCGTTGAAGAACAGGACAGTATCTCCTACGAGCAGTACTTC.

The V gene is TRBV18, the J gene TRBJ2-7; D tentatively reads TRBD1 or TRBD2 (5 bases each). CDR3 size: 14 residues. Germline V gives CDR1 KGHSH, CDR2 LQKENI. V was pared by 2 bases and J by 2 bases, with 10 bases between. CDR3 sequence (DNA): TGTGCCAGCTCACCAAGGGACGGAACCTACGAGCAGTACTTC. Residues: CASSPRDGTYEQYF.

This chain connects TRBV29-1 to TRBJ2-3; 12 bases are a match to TRBD1. The CDR3 has 12 amino acids. The V segment lost 7 bases and the J segment 8 bases; nucleotides outside the gene matches: 4. Germline assignment: CDR1 SQVTM and CDR2 ANQGSEA. CDR3 coding DNA: TGCAGCGGGGGGACAGGGGGCTTTACGCAGTATTTT. Amino acids: CSGGTGGFTQYF.

This clone was detected only a few times. The chain combines TRBV30 with TRBJ2-5; perhaps TRBD2 as D (6 bases). Germline CDR1 and CDR2: GTSNPN and SVGIG (reference sequence). This CDR3 region has 14 residues. V was cut by 3 bases and J by 5 bases, with 16 bases left in between. CDR3 sequence reads: CAWSPNPGTETQYF. In nucleotides, the CDR3 is TGTGCCTGGAGCCCCAACCCTGGGACTGAGACCCAGTACTTC.

Worth noting for this clone: The junction and the germline gene differ at one end; a read error may be behind it. The V gene is TRBV5-1, the J gene TRBJ2-7; D is ambiguous. The CDR3 contains 10 residues. Germline assignment: CDR1 SGHRS and CDR2 YFSETQ. DNA for the CDR3: TGCGCCAGCAGCTCCCCACGCGCCCTTTTC. Protein: CASSSPRALF.

V gene TRBV6-5 combines with J gene TRBJ2-3, with a weak D call TRBD2 (6 bases). Germline assignment: CDR1 MNHEY and CDR2 SVGAGI. The CDR3 extends over 14 amino acids. V lost 2 bases to trimming and J lost 5 bases, with 11 bases between them. The CDR3: CASSYGGAGDTQYF. Written as DNA, the CDR3 is TGTGCCAGCAGTTACGGAGGGGCCGGAGATACGCAGTATTTT.

The chain has TRBV19 and TRBJ2-1; TRBD2 aligns across 10 bases. CDR1 and CDR2 from the germline V gene are LNHDA and SQIVND (reference sequence). The CDR3 has 12 amino acids. The junction had 5 bases not matched to a gene; V was cut back by 10 bases and J by 8 bases. Here the CDR3 DNA reads TGTGCCACGAGCGGGGGGGACTATGAGCAGTTCTTC. Encoded protein: CATSGGDYEQFF.

The chain combines TRBV27 with TRBJ2-4, with TRBD2 matching over 7 bases. Trimming removed 4 bases from V and 8 bases from J; junction bases left unmatched: 17. CDR1 is MNHEY, CDR2 SMNVEV, per germline (reference sequence). CDR3 size: 17 residues. CDR3 sequence (DNA): TGTGCCAGCAGTTCCAATCGTCCCGGGACTATAAATGACATTCAGTACTTC. As protein: CASSSNRPGTINDIQYF.

The genes are TRBV7-9 and TRBJ2-7; D might be TRBD1 or TRBD2, each matching 5 bases. The germline gives CDR1 SEHNR, CDR2 FQNEAQ (reference sequence). The length of the CDR3 is 17 residues. Trimming removed 5 bases from V and 5 bases from J, with 25 bases in between. The CDR3 loop is CASSARRWDGGGHEQYF. CDR3 nucleotide sequence: TGTGCCAGCAGCGCCCGCCGTTGGGACGGCGGAGGTCACGAGCAGTACTTC.

The CDR3 nucleotides read TGTGCCAGCAGCCCCCGCACAGATACGCAGTATTTT. It translates to CASSPRTDTQYF. V is TRBV13 and J is TRBJ2-3, with unresolved D. CDR3 size: 12 residues. CDR1 is PRHDT and CDR2 is FYEKMQ in the germline V gene (reference sequence). The V end lost 5 bases, the J end lost 1 base, and 4 bases lay between the germline ends. The complete variable domain, with remaining parts taken from reference TRBV13 and TRBJ2-3, reads AAGVIQSPRHLIKEKRETATLKCYPIPRHDTVYWYQQGPGQDPQFLISFYEKMQSDKGSIPDRFSAQQFSDYHSELNMSSLELGDSALYFCASSPRTDTQYFGPGTRLTVL.